This TCR beta chain was identified in a study of T cell responses to AZD1222 COVID-19 vaccine. Notes on the study in general: White British donors predominated, females outnumbered males, and clonal diversity was possibly underestimated. Baseline antibody screening turned up just 6 or 7 seropositive AZD1222 recipients. The repertoires were collected only after the peak T cell response. Reportedly, nearly half of unique spike TCRs recognized epitopes outside B.1.351/B.1.1.7 mutations.

Generated by immunoSEQ multiplex PCR, the TCRdb table keeps only in-frame clones and is missing some. The sample holds about 190,000 clones; around 94% are singletons and the top ten take around 3.6%. This clone was counted only a few times. Antigen specificity is unknown. CDR1 is SGHRS and CDR2 is YFSETQ in the germline V gene. Trimming removed 3 bases at V and 1 base at J, with 1 base between. The CDR3 loop spans 11 amino acids. This receptor was obtained from an adult who received the MenACWY meningococcal vaccine as a control. Sequences were derived from peripheral blood, sampled 28 days after the second dose of the MenACWY control vaccine. This chain connects TRBV5-1 to TRBJ1-1; D call uncertain. CDR3 residues: CASSSNTEAFF. The CDR3 region has the DNA TGCGCCAGCAGCTCGAACACTGAAGCTTTCTTT. The entire variable domain, with the rest obtained from reference TRBV5-1 and TRBJ1-1, is as follows: KAGVTQTPRYLIKTRGQQVTLSCSPISGHRSVSWYQQTPGQGLQFLFEYFSETQRNKGNFPGRFSGRQFSNSRSEMNVSTLELGDSALYLCASSSNTEAFFGQGTRLTVV.